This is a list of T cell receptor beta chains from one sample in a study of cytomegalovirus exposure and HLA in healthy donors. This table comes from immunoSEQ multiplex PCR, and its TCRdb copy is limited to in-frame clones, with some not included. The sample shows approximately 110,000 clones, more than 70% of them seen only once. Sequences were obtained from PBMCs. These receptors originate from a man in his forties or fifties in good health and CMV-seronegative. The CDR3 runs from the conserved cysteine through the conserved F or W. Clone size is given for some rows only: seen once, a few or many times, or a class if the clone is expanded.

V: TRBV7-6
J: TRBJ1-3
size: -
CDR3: CASSLMMSSGNTIYF

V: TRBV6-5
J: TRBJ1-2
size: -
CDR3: CASSYSRLNDGYTF

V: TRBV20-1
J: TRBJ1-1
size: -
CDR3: CSARAIEAFF

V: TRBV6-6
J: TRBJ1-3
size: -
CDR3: CASRLTSGNTIYF

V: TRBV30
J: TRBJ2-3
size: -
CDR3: CAWSLLGQGAGGTQYF

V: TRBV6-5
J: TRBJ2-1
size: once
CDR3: CASSLSRGSYNEQFF

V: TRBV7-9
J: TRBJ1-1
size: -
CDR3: CASSYRTDEAFF

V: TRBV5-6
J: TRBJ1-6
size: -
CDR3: CASSLDGSYNSPLHF

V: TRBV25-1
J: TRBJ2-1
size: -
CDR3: CASRTTQAGGLREQFF

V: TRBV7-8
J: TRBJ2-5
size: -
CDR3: CASSSPSGGQETQYF

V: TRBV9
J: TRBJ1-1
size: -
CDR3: CASSVAPGRVTEAFF

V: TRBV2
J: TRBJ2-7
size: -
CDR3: CASSEGGSRVYEQYF

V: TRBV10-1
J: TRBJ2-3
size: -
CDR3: CASLASDTQYF

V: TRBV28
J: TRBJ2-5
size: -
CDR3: CASSLDYLAAKTQYF

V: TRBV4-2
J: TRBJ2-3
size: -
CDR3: CASSQLAGGTDTQYF

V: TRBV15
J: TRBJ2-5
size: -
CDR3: CATSSGGPRETQYF

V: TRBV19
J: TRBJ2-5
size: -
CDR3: CASSIEGQGQETQYF

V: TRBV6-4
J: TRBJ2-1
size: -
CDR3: CASSDSGTGGYNEQFF

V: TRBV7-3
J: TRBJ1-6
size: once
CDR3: CASSLTADSPLHF

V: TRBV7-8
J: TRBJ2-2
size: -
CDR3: CASSITPDRMNTGELFF

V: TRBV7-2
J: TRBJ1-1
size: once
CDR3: CASSFVGGAFF

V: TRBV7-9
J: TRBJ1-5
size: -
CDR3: CASSSGQSYRNQPQHF

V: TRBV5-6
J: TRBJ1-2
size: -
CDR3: CASSLLQGGDYGYTF

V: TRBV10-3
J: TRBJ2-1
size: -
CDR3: CATLDMFPNEQFF

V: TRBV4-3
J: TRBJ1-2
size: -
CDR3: CASSQAGQGADSYGYTF

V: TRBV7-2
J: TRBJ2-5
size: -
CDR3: CASSSHLTSGEETQYF

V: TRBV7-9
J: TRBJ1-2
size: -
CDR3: CASSSPRDRVGDGYTF

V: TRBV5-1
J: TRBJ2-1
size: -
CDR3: CASQRSGTANEQFF

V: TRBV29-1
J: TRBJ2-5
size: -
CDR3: CSAPKGGETQYF

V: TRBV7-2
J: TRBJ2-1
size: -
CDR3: CASIAGGLYNEQFF

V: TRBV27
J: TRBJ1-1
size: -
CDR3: CASSLVTGTEAFF

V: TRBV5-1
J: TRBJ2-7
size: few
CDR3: CASRDLRGSTYEQYF

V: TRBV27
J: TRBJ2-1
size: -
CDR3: CASSLGTGGHEQFF

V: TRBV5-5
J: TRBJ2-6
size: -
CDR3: CASSLDYARGAGANVLTF

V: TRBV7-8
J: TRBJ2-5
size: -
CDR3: CASSLGGGTQYF

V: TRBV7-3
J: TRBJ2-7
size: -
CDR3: CASSNSGGKSYEQYF

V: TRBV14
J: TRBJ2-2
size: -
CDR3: CASSPLSTGELFF

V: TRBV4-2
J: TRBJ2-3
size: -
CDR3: CASSPVGGASTDTQYF

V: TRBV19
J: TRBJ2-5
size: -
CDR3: CASSSRIRGRETQYF

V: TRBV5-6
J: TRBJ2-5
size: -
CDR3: CASSLALAETQYF

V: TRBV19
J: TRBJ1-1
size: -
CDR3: CASSIGGDRTPGGEAFF

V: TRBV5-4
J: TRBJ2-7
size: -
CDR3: CATSYEQYF

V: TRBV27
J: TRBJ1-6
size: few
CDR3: CASSLVAVNSPLHF

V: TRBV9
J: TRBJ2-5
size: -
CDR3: CASSVGGGWETQYF

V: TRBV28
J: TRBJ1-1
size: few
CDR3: CASSRQQGQAFF